Below are 28 T cell receptor beta chains sequenced from a single sample in a study of T-cell memory formation after mild COVID-19. In TCRdb, the 5' RACE reads were re-called with MiXCR into one record per CDR3 protein. The table has 250,000 to 350,000 distinct CDR3 sequences, just under 20% seen once. The specimen was PBMCs or a T cell subset sorted from them (not recorded which). These receptors were taken from a man aged 18 to 30 who had mild COVID-19 (a few samples of this study predate the infection). Cell type and time point are not known.

A few counts support this clonotype. The V gene is TRBV11-3, the J gene TRBJ2-1, with 9 bases aligning to TRBD2. CDR1 and CDR2 from the germline V gene are SGHNT and YENEEA. The CDR3 contains 15 residues. V shed 5 bases and J 10 bases; nucleotides not matched to a gene: 12. CDR3 sequence reads: CASSLAPGLAPEQFF. Here the CDR3 DNA reads TGTGCCAGCAGCCTAGCCCCGGGACTAGCACCCGAGCAGTTCTTC. Combining the CDR3 with reference TRBV11-3 and TRBJ2-1 gives the whole variable domain EAGVVQSPRYKIIEKKQPVAFWCNPISGHNTLYWYLQNLGQGPELLIRYENEEAVDDSQLPKDRFSAERLKGVDSTLKIQPAELGDSAVYLCASSLAPGLAPEQFFGPGTRLTVL.

This clonotype was observed once. The chain couples TRBV27 to TRBJ1-5; TRBD1 might be the D (5 bases). Trimming cost V 8 bases and J 7 bases, with 18 bases left between them. CDR1 and CDR2 (germline): MNHEY, SMNVEV (reference sequence). The CDR3 totals 14 residues. CDR3 in amino acids: CASGARADAQPQHF. The DNA of the CDR3 is TGTGCCAGCGGAGCCAGGGCGGATGCGCAGCCCCAGCATTTT.

The chain has TRBV5-4 and TRBJ1-1; TRBD1 matches 10 bases. Germline CDR1 reads SGHNT; CDR2 reads YYREEE (reference sequence). CDR3 length: 15 amino acids. V lost 9 bases and J lost 1; bases outside the gene matches: 9. As DNA, the CDR3 is TGTGCCACCTCAGACTGGGACAGGGGGAACACTGAAGCTTTCTTT. Amino acids: CATSDWDRGNTEAFF.

DNA for the CDR3: TGCGCCAGCAGCTCCCGGGCGGGCCCAGATACGCAGTATTTT. Translation: CASSSRAGPDTQYF. V usage is TRBV5-1 and J usage is TRBJ2-3; a weak D match, TRBD2 (5 bases). Germline loops: CDR1 SGHRS, CDR2 YFSETQ. CDR3 length: 14 residues. Trimming took off 3 bases at V and 4 bases at J, with 12 bases between the two ends.

This clonotype was counted only a few times. V and J are TRBV5-1 and TRBJ2-5; D not resolved. Trimming shortened V by 1 base and J by 0 bases, and 13 bases separated the two germline ends. The CDR3 loop spans 16 amino acids. The germline CDR1 and CDR2 sequences are SGHRS and YFSETQ. The CDR3 sequence is CASSLLVGFNQETQYF. CDR3 DNA sequence: TGCGCCAGCAGCTTGCTGGTGGGGTTCAACCAAGAGACCCAGTACTTC. Together with reference TRBV5-1 and TRBJ2-5, the CDR3 gives the full variable domain: KAGVTQTPRYLIKTRGQQVTLSCSPISGHRSVSWYQQTPGQGLQFLFEYFSETQRNKGNFPGRFSGRQFSNSRSEMNVSTLELGDSALYLCASSLLVGFNQETQYFGPGTRLLVL.

This clonotype was picked up a small number of times. The chain carries TRBV14 and TRBJ2-1; D possibly corresponds to TRBD1 (5 bases). CDR3 length: 12 residues. The V gene's germline CDR1 is SGHDN and CDR2 FVKESK. V lost 1 base, J lost 12 bases, and 10 bases lay in between. DNA for the CDR3: TGTGCCAGCAGCCAAGGAAGGGGCAGGCAGTTCTTC. Protein sequence: CASSQGRGRQFF.

The chain combines TRBV19 with TRBJ2-2; unclear D gene. CDR3 size: 13 residues. Per germline, CDR1 LNHDA and CDR2 SQIVND (reference sequence). The V end was cut by 7 bases, the J end by 5 bases, with 11 bases between. The CDR3 sequence is CASTPRATGELFF. CDR3 DNA: TGTGCCAGTACCCCCCGGGCGACCGGGGAGCTGTTTTTT.

This clonotype came up a few times. The chain links TRBV15 to TRBJ2-5, with a weak D call TRBD2 (6 bases). The CDR3 sequence is 15 residues long. The germline CDR1 and CDR2 sequences are LNHNV and YYDKDF (reference sequence). Trimming left V 3 bases short and J 5 bases short, with 16 bases between. The CDR3 bases are TGTGCCACCAGCAGGATGGCCAACGCGGGGGAGACCCAGTACTTC. This translates into CATSRMANAGETQYF.

Concerning this clonotype itself: One end of the junction is discordant with germline, which a read error may explain. The chain recombines TRBV7-7 with TRBJ2-1; D is ambiguous. The CDR3 covers 13 residues. Germline CDR1 and CDR2: SSHAT and FNYEAQ (reference sequence). CDR3 coding DNA: TGTGCTAGCAGCTCCGACACCTACAATGAGCAGTTCTTC. Translation: CASSSDTYNEQFF.

This clonotype has a handful of counts. The chain links TRBV10-3 to TRBJ2-7; TRBD1 aligns across 9 bases. After removal of 2 bases from V and 4 bases from J, the junction contained 6 bases not matched to a gene. CDR1 is ENHRY, CDR2 SYGVKD, per germline. The CDR3 is 15 residues long. The CDR3 reads CAISEGQGLRYEQYF. In DNA form, the CDR3 reads TGTGCCATCAGTGAGGGACAGGGGTTACGGTACGAGCAGTACTTC.

The rearrangement joins TRBV5-1 to TRBJ1-3; no definite D call. The CDR3 loop spans 14 amino acids. The V gene lost 0 bases and the J gene lost 4 bases, with 8 bases spanning the gap. Looked up from germline, CDR1 is SGHRS and CDR2 is YFSETQ. The CDR3 loop reads CASSLVGIGNTIYF. The CDR3 DNA sequence: TGCGCCAGCAGCTTGGTAGGGATCGGAAACACCATATATTTT.

This chain links TRBV13 with TRBJ2-5, with a possible D match to TRBD1 (6 bases). This CDR3 contains 13 residues. Looked up from germline, CDR1 is PRHDT and CDR2 is FYEKMQ (reference sequence). V shed 2 bases and J shed 5 bases, with 9 bases lying between them. Written as DNA, the CDR3 is TGTGCCAGCAGCTTATTCAGGGGCGAGACCCAGTACTTC. This translates into CASSLFRGETQYF. The full variable domain, with the rest looked up from reference TRBV13 and TRBJ2-5, is AAGVIQSPRHLIKEKRETATLKCYPIPRHDTVYWYQQGPGQDPQFLISFYEKMQSDKGSIPDRFSAQQFSDYHSELNMSSLELGDSALYFCASSLFRGETQYFGPGTRLLVL.

This clonotype has only a few counts. Possible read error: a much larger clone is one base away. This rearrangement joins TRBV5-1 to TRBJ2-3; a possible D gene is TRBD1 (6 bases). Germline values: CDR1 SGHRS, CDR2 YFSETQ. There are 13 residues in the CDR3. The V gene lost 0 bases and the J gene lost 5 bases, with 7 bases spanning the gap. The CDR3 is CASSLEGEDTQYF. DNA for the CDR3: TGCGCCAGCAGCTTGGAGGGGGAAGATACGCAGTATTTT.

This clonotype was seen a handful of times. This chain links TRBV7-9 with TRBJ2-1; D is perhaps TRBD1 (5 bases). CDR1 SEHNR and CDR2 FQNEAQ come from the germline V gene (reference sequence). The V gene lost 5 bases and the J gene lost 9 bases, with 20 bases spanning the gap. The CDR3 is 15 amino acids. DNA for the CDR3: TGTGCCAGCAGCCCCCTGGACACGGGTCAGATTGAGCAGTTCTTC. Protein sequence: CASSPLDTGQIEQFF.

This clonotype was recorded a few times. This chain links TRBV7-2 with TRBJ2-1, with 10 nucleotides matching TRBD2. Germline V gene sequence: CDR1 SGHTA, CDR2 FQGNSA. This CDR3 comprises 16 residues. V dropped 10 bases and J dropped 8; count of bases not matched to a gene: 17. In nucleotides, the CDR3 is TGTGCCACCAGGACCCCGAAGCGGGGGGGCCATTATGAGCAGTTCTTC. Protein: CATRTPKRGGHYEQFF. Filled out from reference TRBV7-2 and TRBJ2-1, the complete variable domain reads GAGVSQSPSNKVTEKGKDVELRCDPISGHTALYWYRQSLGQGLEFLIYFQGNSAPDKSGLPSDRFSAERTGGSVSTLTIQRTQQEDSAVYLCATRTPKRGGHYEQFFGPGTRLTVL.

V usage is TRBV11-2 and J usage is TRBJ1-2; TRBD1 is a possible D gene (5 bases). This CDR3 contains 16 residues. Germline V gene lookup returns CDR1 SGHAT and CDR2 FQNNGV. V lost 6 bases and J lost 0, with 17 bases in between. The CDR3 here is CASRPTHPGTNYGYTF. The CDR3 DNA sequence: TGTGCCAGCAGACCGACTCACCCAGGGACTAACTATGGCTACACCTTC.

V gene TRBV5-1 combines with J gene TRBJ2-7; no firm D call. From germline, CDR1 is SGHRS and CDR2 YFSETQ. V lost 4 bases and J lost 4, with 18 bases in between. This CDR3 contains 15 residues. The CDR3 DNA is TGCGCCAGCAGCCCCGATTCTCGGAGAGCATACGAGCAGTACTTC. This sequence encodes CASSPDSRRAYEQYF.

The V gene is TRBV5-1, the J gene TRBJ1-1; 8 bases are shared with TRBD1. This CDR3 spans 15 amino acids. Trimming took 1 base from V and 0 from J; bases not matched to a gene: 2. Germline CDR1 reads SGHRS; CDR2 reads YFSETQ. The CDR3 protein is CASSLTGGVNTEAFF. Here the CDR3 DNA reads TGCGCCAGCAGCTTGACAGGGGGAGTGAACACTGAAGCTTTCTTT.

This rearrangement joins TRBV7-2 to TRBJ1-2; D gene ambiguous. The CDR3 has 13 amino acids. Germline CDR1 reads SGHTA; CDR2 reads FQGNSA. Trimming removed 5 bases from V and 1 base from J, with 8 bases in between. CDR3 sequence (DNA): TGTGCCAGCAGCCTGGACGGTAACTATGGCTACACCTTC. It encodes CASSLDGNYGYTF.

This clonotype has more than one count but fewer than ten. The V call is TRBV10-3, the J call TRBJ1-2; perhaps TRBD1 as D (5 bases). The length of the CDR3 is 15 residues. Germline lookup yields CDR1 ENHRY and CDR2 SYGVKD. Trimming pared 1 base from V and 4 bases from J, leaving 13 bases between. The CDR3: CAISEFGGSGYGYTF. The CDR3 DNA follows: TGTGCCATCAGTGAGTTTGGGGGATCAGGCTATGGCTACACCTTC.

Only a few counts were recorded for this clonotype. The V and J genes are TRBV10-3 and TRBJ2-1; 13 bases map to TRBD2. With V trimmed by 8 bases and J by 13 bases, 8 bases remained unmatched. Germline CDR1 is ENHRY and CDR2 is SYGVKD. The CDR3 spans 13 residues. The CDR3 loop is CAIQVTSGGAQFF. CDR3 bases: TGTGCCATCCAGGTTACTAGCGGGGGGGCCCAGTTCTTC.

In its sample, this clonotype was seen a few times. This chain uses TRBV6-6 with TRBJ1-1; D ambiguous. There are 11 residues in the CDR3. CDR1 MNHNY and CDR2 SVGAGI come from the germline V gene (reference sequence). Trimming left V 6 bases short and J 11 bases short, with 13 bases between. CDR3 coding DNA: TGTGCCAGCAGAGCGATTCAGGTGGCTTTCTTT. This codes for CASRAIQVAFF.

The chain is built from TRBV6-2 or TRBV6-3 and TRBJ1-1; D gene ambiguous. CDR1 and CDR2 (germline): MNHEY, SVGEGT. Trimming left V 7 bases short and J 4 bases short, with 19 bases between. The CDR3 covers 15 residues. In DNA, the CDR3 is TGTGCCAGCACCCCCAGGACGGATCCCGGCACTGAAGCTTTCTTT. Protein product: CASTPRTDPGTEAFF.

The chain recombines TRBV6-5 with TRBJ2-1; no clear D. The CDR3 sequence is 14 residues long. CDR1 is MNHEY, CDR2 SVGAGI, per germline. V was clipped by 2 bases and J by 8 bases, with 13 bases between them. The CDR3 coding sequence is TGTGCCAGCAGTTACGGGCCCCCCGGCTATGAGCAGTTCTTC. This sequence encodes CASSYGPPGYEQFF.

This sequence joins TRBV11-2 and TRBJ2-1; D perhaps matches TRBD1 (5 bases). The V and J ends lost 8 bases and 10 bases respectively, with 12 bases between them. The germline V gene has CDR1 SGHAT and CDR2 FQNNGV. The CDR3 runs to 11 residues. The chain's CDR3 is CASEGDMEQFF. The CDR3 bases are TGTGCCAGCGAAGGGGATATGGAGCAGTTCTTC.

The CDR3 protein is CASSSQATRYEQYF. CDR3 in DNA: TGTGCCAGTAGTAGTCAGGCTACACGGTACGAGCAGTACTTC. The J gene is TRBJ2-7, the V gene TRBV19; D gene unclear. Germline V gene lookup returns CDR1 LNHDA and CDR2 SQIVND (reference sequence). Trimming removed 4 bases from V and 4 bases from J, with 14 bases in between. The CDR3 totals 14 residues.

Ten or more counts support this clonotype. V and J are TRBV7-8 and TRBJ2-5; perhaps TRBD2 as D (7 bases). This CDR3 comprises 17 residues. Trimming removed 0 bases from V and 7 bases from J, with 21 bases in between. The V gene's germline CDR1 is SGHVS and CDR2 FQNEAQ. CDR3: CASSLAIRRGGRGTQYF. CDR3 DNA: TGTGCCAGCAGCTTAGCGATACGGAGGGGGGGGCGTGGGACCCAGTACTTC.

The table lists this clonotype with a few counts. The chain employs TRBV27 and TRBJ1-5; 9 bases are a match to TRBD1. The CDR3 runs to 17 residues. Germline V gene lookup returns CDR1 MNHEY and CDR2 SMNVEV (reference sequence). J was trimmed by 0 bases and V by 6 bases; bases with no gene match: 9. In DNA, the CDR3 is TGTGCCAGCAGCCCCCGATCGGGACAGGGTAGCAATCAGCCCCAGCATTTT. Protein sequence: CASSPRSGQGSNQPQHF.